This T cell receptor (beta chain) was recovered during a study of cytomegalovirus exposure and HLA in healthy donors. At the level of the study: Later, an analysis reported that the roughly 120 validation repertoires had used the same platform as the approximately 630 first-cohort repertoires.

General observations from the study: In vitro testing confirmed a few CMV-associated chains as specific for CMV antigens. First-cohort TCR clusters tended to co-occur in the 120 or so validation repertoires, a later analysis found. It was 150 or so TCR beta chains that were listed as cytomegalovirus-associated.

The V gene lost 0 bases and the J gene lost 9 bases, with 11 bases spanning the gap. The germline V gene encodes CDR1 LGHNA and CDR2 YNFKEQ. The CDR3 contains 14 residues. Sequencing used immunoSEQ multiplex PCR; TCRdb keeps in-frame clones, though not all of them. The sample lists about 250,000 clones; just under 90% were seen once. For this clone: As yet, its antigen is unknown.

The gene calls are TRBV4-2 and TRBJ2-2; no clear D. The sequenced sample consisted of PBMCs. This clonotype was obtained from a man aged 18 to 30 in good health and CMV-seronegative. The CDR3 sequence: CASSQDPSHRELFF. In nucleotides, the CDR3 is TGTGCCAGCAGCCAAGATCCCTCCCACAGGGAGCTGTTTTTT.